The 11 T cell receptor beta chains reported below all come from one sample, sequenced in a study of beta chain features in type 1 diabetes. Sequenced material consisted of expressed TCRB transcripts (all of the isolated RNA was reverse transcribed). TCRdb's table, derived via immunoSEQ multiplex PCR, lists solely in-frame clones and lacks some. The repertoire holds hundreds of thousands of clones, with 15% to 19% as singletons. Sequencing was performed on naive CD4+ T cells from blood. All receptors come from a man younger than 35 in good health.

In regard to this clone: Other DNA sequences in this sample translate to the same CDR3. This chain joins TRBV7-8 and TRBJ1-2, with D possibly matching TRBD1 (5 bases). V lost 1 base to trimming and J lost 4 bases, with 10 bases between them. Per the germline V gene, CDR1 is SGHVS and CDR2 is FQNEAQ. The CDR3 runs to 14 residues. CDR3 loop: CASSLGQGGYGYTF. For the CDR3, the DNA is TGTGCCAGCAGCTTAGGCCAGGGCGGCTATGGCTACACCTTC.

The V gene is TRBV7-9, the J gene TRBJ2-1, with 8 bases aligning to TRBD2. The V segment lost 5 bases and the J segment 7 bases; nucleotides outside the gene matches: 10. The CDR3 consists of 15 residues. Germline V gene lookup returns CDR1 SEHNR and CDR2 FQNEAQ (reference sequence). The CDR3 loop is CASSRPGTRTNEQFF. The CDR3 nucleotides read TGTGCCAGCAGCCGCCCCGGGACTAGGACGAATGAGCAGTTCTTC.

The sample holds a few counts of this clone. CDR3: CASSLKGLASTDTQYF. DNA of the CDR3: TGTGCCAGCAGCTTAAAGGGACTGGCAAGCACAGATACGCAGTATTTT. The chain employs TRBV7-6 and TRBJ2-3, with a tentative D call TRBD2 (6 bases). V lost 2 bases, J lost 0 bases, and 12 bases lay in between. CDR1 is SGHVS, CDR2 FNYEAQ, per germline. The CDR3 is 16 residues long. The whole variable domain, filled in from reference TRBV7-6 and TRBJ2-3, reads GAGVSQSPRYKVTKRGQDVALRCDPISGHVSLYWYRQALGQGPEFLTYFNYEAQQDKSGLPNDRFSAERPEGSISTLTIQRTEQRDSAMYRCASSLKGLASTDTQYFGPGTRLTVL.

This clone appeared once. The chain has TRBV5-1 and TRBJ1-1, with D unresolved. V was trimmed by 4 bases and J by 0 bases, leaving 10 bases between them. Germline-derived CDR1 and CDR2 are SGHRS and YFSETQ. The CDR3 runs 14 residues. In DNA form, the CDR3 reads TGCGCCAGCAGCCCAAGAATTGTGAACACTGAAGCTTTCTTT. The encoded protein is CASSPRIVNTEAFF. The full variable domain, rest sourced from reference TRBV5-1 and TRBJ1-1, is KAGVTQTPRYLIKTRGQQVTLSCSPISGHRSVSWYQQTPGQGLQFLFEYFSETQRNKGNFPGRFSGRQFSNSRSEMNVSTLELGDSALYLCASSPRIVNTEAFFGQGTRLTVV.

The chain combines TRBV25-1 with TRBJ1-4; TRBD1 matches 9 bases. Germline V gene sequence: CDR1 MGHDK, CDR2 SYGVNS. V dropped 5 bases and J dropped 4; count of bases not matched to a gene: 8. This CDR3 contains 16 residues. The CDR3 DNA follows: TGTGCCAGCAGTAACACTGGGACAGGGAATAATGAAAAACTGTTTTTT. It codes for CASSNTGTGNNEKLFF.

The chain has TRBV5-4 and TRBJ2-7; 10 positions agree with TRBD2. Germline CDR1 is SGHNT and CDR2 is YYREEE (reference sequence). The CDR3 covers 15 residues. V gave up 7 bases and J gave up 3 bases; unmatched junction bases: 10. In nucleotides, the CDR3 is TGTGCCAGCGCACGCTCCACTAGCGGGGACTACGAGCAGTACTTC. This encodes CASARSTSGDYEQYF.

The table lists this clone with a few counts. A junction boundary mismatches the germline segment, possibly from a read error. V gene TRBV7-7 combines with J gene TRBJ1-2; a weak D match, TRBD1 (6 bases). Germline values: CDR1 SSHAT, CDR2 FNYEAQ (reference sequence). The CDR3 sequence is 13 residues long. The CDR3 loop reads CASSRDITYGYTF. The DNA for the CDR3 is TGTGCTAGCAGCCGGGACATTACCTATGGCTACACCTTC.

This clone was seen only a few times. V usage is TRBV9 and J usage is TRBJ1-1, with TRBD1 matching 8 bases. The CDR3 runs to 15 residues. Germline lookup yields CDR1 SGDLS and CDR2 YYNGEE. With 2 bases clipped from V and 0 bases from J, the junction kept 3 bases outside the gene matches. CDR3 in DNA: TGTGCCAGCAGCGTCCAACAGGGGGTGAACACTGAAGCTTTCTTT. Residues: CASSVQQGVNTEAFF. Complete variable domain (other parts from reference TRBV9 and TRBJ1-1): DSGVTQTPKHLITATGQRVTLRCSPRSGDLSVYWYQQSLDQGLQFLIQYYNGEERAKGNILERFSAQQFPDLHSELNLSSLELGDSALYFCASSVQQGVNTEAFFGQGTRLTVV.

The chain uses TRBV7-2 and TRBJ1-5, with D hard to call. The CDR3 totals 16 residues. Looked up from germline, CDR1 is SGHTA and CDR2 is FQGNSA. Deletions cut 1 base from V and 4 bases from J, with 14 bases between. The CDR3 DNA sequence: TGTGCCAGCAGCTTAGAGTCGGGGTTCGGGAATCAGCCCCAGCATTTT. Its translation is CASSLESGFGNQPQHF.

This clone was seen a handful of times. The same CDR3 arises from other DNA sequences in this sample as well. The chain combines TRBV7-9 with TRBJ1-3; D is uncertain. Trimming cost V 2 bases and J 4 bases, with 3 bases left between them. Germline CDR1 reads SEHNR; CDR2 reads FQNEAQ (reference sequence). CDR3 length equals 12 residues. The CDR3 sequence: CASSLLGNTIYF. The CDR3 DNA is TGTGCCAGCAGCTTATTAGGAAACACCATATATTTT.

This clone has more than one count but fewer than ten. The rearrangement links TRBV5-1 to TRBJ2-1; tentatively, D is TRBD2 (6 bases). Looked up from germline, CDR1 is SGHRS and CDR2 is YFSETQ. The CDR3 consists of 14 residues. Trimming cost V 2 bases and J 3 bases, with 9 bases left between them. The DNA for the CDR3 is TGCGCCAGCAGCTTCGGGGGTGACTACAATGAGCAGTTCTTC. Encoded protein: CASSFGGDYNEQFF.